The entry below gives a single T cell receptor beta chain sequence along with its context. Its antigen remains unknown. The data are from a study of T cell repertoires in cytomegalovirus infection. The overall study: It was recently identified HLA-C-restricted and well-studied HLA-B-restricted CMV epitopes that the study used. Carrying CMV and the relevant HLA type showed in public TCR beta signatures. General study findings and limits: What dominated the ex vivo response were HLA-C-restricted CMV-specific TCR beta clonotypes.

TCRdb used MiXCR to reprocess the reads, holding one entry per CDR3 protein. This table holds about 920,000 distinct CDR3 sequences, less than 40% found once. The germline V gene has CDR1 MNHEY and CDR2 SMNVEV (reference sequence). The CDR3 sequence is 15 residues long. V was shortened by 3 bases and J by 2 bases, with 13 bases between the two germline ends. The chain is built from TRBV27 and TRBJ1-1; unclear D gene. The receptor comes from a human donor in good health (CMV status not recorded). Some clones in this sample may be carry-over from other donors' samples. The input for sequencing was cultured CD8+ T cells from PBMCs, taken from culture after CMV antigen stimulation. Here the CDR3 reads CASSLEDGENTEAFF. The CDR3 DNA reads as TGTGCCAGCAGTTTGGAGGATGGGGAAAACACTGAAGCTTTCTTT.